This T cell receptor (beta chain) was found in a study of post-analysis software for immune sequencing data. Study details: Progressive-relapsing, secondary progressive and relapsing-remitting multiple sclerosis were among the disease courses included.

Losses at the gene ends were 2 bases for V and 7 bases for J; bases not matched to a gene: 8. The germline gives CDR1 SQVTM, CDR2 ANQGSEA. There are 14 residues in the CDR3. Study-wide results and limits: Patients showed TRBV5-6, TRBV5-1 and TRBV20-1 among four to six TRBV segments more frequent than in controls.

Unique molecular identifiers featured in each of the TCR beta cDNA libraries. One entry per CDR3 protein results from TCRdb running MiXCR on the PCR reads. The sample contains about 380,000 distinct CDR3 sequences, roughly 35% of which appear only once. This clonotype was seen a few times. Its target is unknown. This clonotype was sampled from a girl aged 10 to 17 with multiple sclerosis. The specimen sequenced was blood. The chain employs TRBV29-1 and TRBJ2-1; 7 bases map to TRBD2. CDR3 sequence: CSVERSGTMNEQFF. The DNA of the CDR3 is TGCAGCGTTGAACGAAGCGGGACGATGAATGAGCAGTTCTTC.